The source of this TCR beta chain is a study of T cell responses to AZD1222 COVID-19 vaccine. This clone was observed once. The repertoire was sequenced with immunoSEQ multiplex PCR; TCRdb's copy has only in-frame clones and lacks some. The data show some 110,000 clones, around nine tenths seen once. The clonotype comes from an adult in good health. This specimen was peripheral blood, taken on day 0 of AZD1222 vaccination.

CDR3 in amino acids: CASSDRSGTDTQYF. CDR3 sequence (DNA): TGCGCCAGCAGCGATAGGTCCGGCACAGATACGCAGTATTTT. The chain carries TRBV5-1 and TRBJ2-3; D is ambiguous. V dropped 4 bases and J dropped 1 base, with 10 bases sitting between them. This CDR3 has 14 residues. Looked up from germline, CDR1 is SGHRS and CDR2 is YFSETQ.